Below are 29 T cell receptor beta chains sequenced from a single sample in a study of cytotoxic CD8 clonotypes in ibrutinib-treated CLL. Using immunoSEQ multiplex PCR, the repertoire was profiled, and TCRdb retains in-frame clones only, with some absent. The sample carries approximately 190,000 clones, about 75% recorded once. This specimen was PBMCs, taken after 12 months of ibrutinib treatment. Receptor source: a human donor with chronic lymphocytic leukemia.

The rearrangement links TRBV4-2 to TRBJ1-1, with D uncertain. CDR1 and CDR2 from the germline V gene are LGHNA and YNFKEQ. Trimming stripped 1 base from V and 2 bases from J, with 8 bases between. The CDR3 covers 14 residues. CDR3 sequence: CASSQVSGNTEAFF. The CDR3, as DNA: TGTGCCAGCAGCCAAGTGAGCGGAAACACTGAAGCTTTCTTT.

The genes are TRBV10-3 and TRBJ2-3; 9 bases map to TRBD2. Germline V gene data show CDR1 as ENHRY and CDR2 as SYGVKD. The CDR3 is made up of 13 amino acids. V was pared by 10 bases and J by 1 base, with 3 bases of the junction left unmatched. CDR3 nucleotides: TGTGCCACCCGACTAGCGGGCACAGATACGCAGTATTTT. Amino acid sequence: CATRLAGTDTQYF.

This chain connects TRBV6-1 to TRBJ2-7; 14 bases map to TRBD2. The CDR3 sequence is 15 residues long. Trimming removed 3 bases from V and 2 bases from J; junction bases left unmatched: 0. The germline V gene has CDR1 MNHNS and CDR2 SASEGT. CDR3 in amino acids: CASSEGLAGAYEQYF. The CDR3 coding sequence is TGTGCCAGCAGTGAGGGACTAGCGGGAGCCTACGAGCAGTACTTC.

This CDR3 is CASSTGQLYEQYF. The CDR3 DNA reads as TGTGCCAGTAGCACGGGACAGCTCTACGAGCAGTACTTC. The rearrangement links TRBV19 to TRBJ2-7, with 7 bases identical to TRBD1. CDR3 size: 13 residues. V was pared by 6 bases and J by 3 bases, with 5 bases of the junction left unmatched. Looked up from germline, CDR1 is LNHDA and CDR2 is SQIVND (reference sequence).

A single count supports this clone. CDR3 coding DNA: TGTGCCAGCAGTTACTGGAACCTGGGTGAAGCTTTCTTT. Protein product: CASSYWNLGEAFF. This rearrangement joins TRBV6-5 to TRBJ1-1; unclear D gene. The CDR3 is 13 residues long. Deletions cut 1 base from V and 7 bases from J, with 10 bases between. The germline CDR1 and CDR2 sequences are MNHEY and SVGAGI.

This clone was seen only a few times. Here the CDR3 DNA reads TGTGCCAGCAGCTTACAGGGGACCCCTACAGATGAGCAGTTCTTC. Its protein product is CASSLQGTPTDEQFF. The chain couples TRBV7-3 to TRBJ2-1; a possible D gene is TRBD1 (6 bases). The CDR3 covers 15 residues. The germline V gene encodes CDR1 SGHTA and CDR2 FQGTGA. The V end was cut by 2 bases, the J end by 8 bases, with 16 bases between.

This clone occurred a few times. The rearrangement links TRBV30 to TRBJ1-2, with 7 bases lining up with TRBD1. The CDR3 extends over 14 amino acids. With V trimmed by 0 bases and J by 1 base, 2 bases remained unmatched. CDR1 is GTSNPN, CDR2 SVGIG, per germline (reference sequence). CDR3 loop: CAWSVRQGNYGYTF. CDR3 in DNA: TGTGCCTGGAGTGTTCGACAGGGTAACTATGGCTACACCTTC.

V gene TRBV19 combines with J gene TRBJ1-2, with D perhaps TRBD1 (6 bases). Trimming stripped 7 bases from V and 4 bases from J, with 22 bases between. Germline V gene sequence: CDR1 LNHDA, CDR2 SQIVND (reference sequence). The CDR3 is 16 residues long. CDR3 loop: CASIGWRAGDSYGYTF. The CDR3, as DNA: TGTGCCAGTATCGGATGGCGGGCAGGGGATAGCTATGGCTACACCTTC.

V and J are TRBV4-3 and TRBJ1-1; TRBD1 matches 9 bases. The CDR3 runs 15 residues. Trimming at V came to 3 bases and at J to 1 base, leaving 3 bases not matched to a gene. Germline-derived CDR1 and CDR2 are LGHNA and YSLEER. The DNA for the CDR3 is TGCGCCAGCAGCCAGCCGGGACAGGGGAACACTGAAGCTTTCTTT. Protein sequence: CASSQPGQGNTEAFF.

The chain is built from TRBV7-3 and TRBJ1-2; 7 bases fit TRBD1. Germline trimming cut 6 bases from V and 3 bases from J; bases unmatched to any gene: 10. This CDR3 is built from 15 residues. Germline V lookup: CDR1 SGHTA, CDR2 FQGTGA. The CDR3 coding sequence is TGTGCCAGCAGACCTCCGTACGACAGGGACTATGGCTACACCTTC. It specifies CASRPPYDRDYGYTF.

The rearrangement uses TRBV28 and TRBJ1-2; D not resolved. V was clipped by 5 bases and J by 8 bases, with 9 bases between them. The CDR3 has 11 amino acids. The germline gives CDR1 MDHEN, CDR2 SYDVKM. The CDR3 nucleotides are TGTGCCAGCAGTGTCGGATGGGGCTACACCTTC. Translation: CASSVGWGYTF.

Comment on this clone: Additional DNA sequences in this sample encode the identical CDR3. The chain recombines TRBV18 with TRBJ1-1, with D hard to call. V lost 3 bases, J lost 7 bases, and 6 bases lay in between. This CDR3 contains 11 residues. Germline V lookup: CDR1 KGHSH, CDR2 LQKENI. The CDR3 sequence is CASSPSLEAFF. CDR3 coding DNA: TGTGCCAGCTCACCCTCGCTTGAAGCTTTCTTT.

The chain recombines TRBV7-2 with TRBJ2-7; TRBD1 might be the D (6 bases). This CDR3 spans 14 amino acids. CDR1 and CDR2 from the germline V gene are SGHTA and FQGNSA. Trimming took 3 bases from V and 7 from J, leaving 16 bases between them. The CDR3 DNA reads as TGTGCCAGCAGCTTCGGACAGCCCCAGAGGGAGCAGTACTTC. It is translated as CASSFGQPQREQYF.

The J gene is TRBJ2-3, the V gene TRBV6-4, with 9 bases aligning to TRBD2. From germline, CDR1 is MRHNA and CDR2 SNTAGT. This CDR3 comprises 15 residues. With V trimmed by 0 bases and J by 7 bases, 5 bases remained unmatched. CDR3 coding DNA: TGTGCCAGCAGTGACTCCCGCGGGAGGGCCCATACGCAGTATTTT. Amino acids: CASSDSRGRAHTQYF.

CDR3 protein: CASSVAEGFYEQYF. CDR3 coding DNA: TGTGCCAGCAGCGTAGCTGAGGGGTTCTACGAGCAGTACTTC. V is TRBV9 and J is TRBJ2-7; the D call may be TRBD1 or TRBD2 (5 bases each). Germline CDR1 is SGDLS and CDR2 is YYNGEE. CDR3 size: 14 residues. Trimming shortened V by 0 bases and J by 3 bases, and 10 bases separated the two germline ends.

CDR3 nucleotides: TGTGCCAGCAGCTCGTTGGGACAGGGGAACACCGGGGAGCTGTTTTTT. This encodes CASSSLGQGNTGELFF. The rearrangement joins TRBV7-9 to TRBJ2-2; 9 bases map to TRBD1. Trimming took 4 bases from V and 1 from J; bases not matched to a gene: 4. The length of the CDR3 is 16 residues. The germline V gene has CDR1 SEHNR and CDR2 FQNEAQ (reference sequence).

Concerning this clone: A much larger clone lies one base from this, so it may be a read error. CDR3 region: CASSREQGDGTDTQYF. CDR3 in DNA: TGTGCCAGCAGCCGGGAACAGGGGGATGGCACAGATACGCAGTATTTT. The chain joins TRBV7-6 to TRBJ2-3, with 8 bases identical to TRBD1. From germline, CDR1 is SGHVS and CDR2 FNYEAQ. Trimming took 5 bases from V and 1 from J; bases not matched to a gene: 8. The CDR3 spans 16 residues.

This clone was observed a single time. The rearrangement joins TRBV25-1 to TRBJ1-2, with D perhaps TRBD1 (5 bases). V was shortened by 4 bases and J by 4 bases, with 10 bases between the two germline ends. Looked up from germline, CDR1 is MGHDK and CDR2 is SYGVNS. This CDR3 spans 13 amino acids. CDR3 bases: TGTGCCAGCAGTGGGGGACGGTTCTATGGCTACACCTTC. It is translated as CASSGGRFYGYTF.

V and J are TRBV5-6 and TRBJ1-3; the match to TRBD1 covers 7 bases. CDR1 is SGHDT, CDR2 YYEEEE, per germline. This CDR3 is 16 amino acids long. V was clipped by 2 bases and J by 0 bases; unmatched bases: 5. CDR3 coding DNA: TGTGCCAGCAGCTTAGGACAGGACCTCTCTGGAAACACCATATATTTT. Translation gives CASSLGQDLSGNTIYF.

The chain employs TRBV20-1 and TRBJ1-1; 9 positions match TRBD1. Germline CDR1 is DFQATT and CDR2 is SNEGSKA (reference sequence). The junction had 8 bases not matched to a gene; V was cut back by 6 bases and J by 12 bases. The CDR3 extends over 11 amino acids. Here the CDR3 DNA reads TGCAGTGCCTTGAAGGGACAGGGTTCTTTCTTT. This translates into CSALKGQGSFF.

This clone was picked up a small number of times. The chain has TRBV2 and TRBJ2-7, with a tentative D call TRBD1 (5 bases). The germline V gene has CDR1 SNHLY and CDR2 FYNNEI. V lost 11 bases to trimming and J lost 3 bases, with 11 bases between them. This CDR3 has 11 residues. The DNA of the CDR3 is TGTGCCGGGGCTCGGGTCTACGAGCAGTACTTC. It yields the protein CAGARVYEQYF.

The chain carries TRBV30 and TRBJ2-3, with TRBD2 matching over 10 bases. V trimming: 6 bases; J trimming: 6 bases; junction bases outside the gene matches: 9. The CDR3 is made up of 14 amino acids. The V gene's germline CDR1 is GTSNPN and CDR2 SVGIG (reference sequence). CDR3 bases: TGTGCCTGTCCGAGCGGGGGGGCCGCCGATACGCAGTATTTT. Its protein product is CACPSGGAADTQYF.

The table lists this clone with a few counts. This chain joins TRBV7-2 and TRBJ1-3; maybe TRBD1 (6 bases). The germline V and J ends were trimmed by 5 bases and 4 bases, with 15 bases remaining between them. In germline, CDR1 is SGHTA, CDR2 FQGNSA. CDR3 length equals 15 residues. The CDR3: CASSPTGTSGNTIYF. CDR3 coding DNA: TGTGCCAGCAGCCCTACAGGGACATCAGGAAACACCATATATTTT.

The chain couples TRBV9 to TRBJ2-3; 8 nucleotides align to TRBD2. Germline CDR1 reads SGDLS; CDR2 reads YYNGEE. J lost 1 base, V lost 3 bases, and 7 bases had no gene match. This CDR3 is built from 16 residues. This chain's CDR3 is CASSAGRGRGTDTQYF. CDR3 DNA: TGTGCCAGCAGCGCCGGGAGGGGTAGGGGCACAGATACGCAGTATTTT.

The genes are TRBV5-1 and TRBJ1-4, with a tentative D call TRBD1 (6 bases). Germline V gene sequence: CDR1 SGHRS, CDR2 YFSETQ. There are 14 residues in the CDR3. V lost 3 bases, J lost 5 bases, and 11 bases lay in between. Here the CDR3 reads CASSSGGQNEKLFF. The CDR3 DNA is TGCGCCAGCAGCTCGGGGGGCCAGAATGAAAAACTGTTTTTT.

J is TRBJ2-3 and V is TRBV7-3; no clear D gene. The CDR3 spans 13 residues. Trimming removed 5 bases from V and 6 bases from J, with 12 bases in between. CDR1 is SGHTA and CDR2 is FQGTGA in the germline V gene. The CDR3 DNA reads as TGTGCCAGCAGCCTCCGGGCTATGGATACGCAGTATTTT. Translation: CASSLRAMDTQYF.

V usage is TRBV4-2 and J usage is TRBJ1-3; D gene ambiguous. Germline assignment: CDR1 LGHNA and CDR2 YNFKEQ. V lost 0 bases and J lost 0, with 9 bases in between. The CDR3 length is 16 residues. The CDR3 DNA reads as TGTGCCAGCAGCCAAGAGAAGGCGTACTCTGGAAACACCATATATTTT. As protein: CASSQEKAYSGNTIYF.

This clone was counted between two and nine times. The gene calls are TRBV4-3 and TRBJ1-4; no reliable D call. Germline V gene lookup returns CDR1 LGHNA and CDR2 YSLEER. Trimming took 4 bases from V and 0 from J, leaving 9 bases between them. CDR3 size: 15 residues. The CDR3 region is CASSLEQSTNEKLFF. The CDR3 DNA reads TGCGCCAGCAGCCTAGAACAGTCAACTAATGAAAAACTGTTTTTT.

The table lists this clone with a few counts. The chain employs TRBV25-1 and TRBJ1-2; TRBD1 agrees at 8 bases. The CDR3 runs 13 residues. CDR1 MGHDK and CDR2 SYGVNS come from the germline V gene. With V trimmed by 5 bases and J by 4 bases, 3 bases remained unmatched. CDR3 DNA sequence: TGTGCCAGCAGTTCGGGACAGGTCTATGGCTACACCTTC. It specifies CASSSGQVYGYTF.